Shown below are 26 T cell receptor beta chains from a single sample sequenced in a study of blood T cell repertoires in COVID-19. Some clones are missing from TCRdb's copy, which holds only in-frame ones; the method was immunoSEQ multiplex PCR. Found here are 100,000 to 150,000 clones, about four fifths of them singletons; the top ten hold 1.4%. Input material: peripheral blood. All receptors derive from a man in his 60s with acute or convalescent COVID-19.

This sequence joins TRBV5-1 and TRBJ1-1, with 10 bases aligning to TRBD1. With 4 bases clipped from V and 4 bases from J, the junction kept 7 bases outside the gene matches. The CDR3 covers 15 residues. Germline loops: CDR1 SGHRS, CDR2 YFSETQ. The CDR3 spells CASSAPGQGITEAFF. For the CDR3, the DNA is TGCGCCAGCAGCGCTCCGGGACAGGGGATCACTGAAGCTTTCTTT.

The V gene is TRBV9, the J gene TRBJ2-3, with 16 bases identical to TRBD2. This CDR3 spans 17 amino acids. Germline V lookup: CDR1 SGDLS, CDR2 YYNGEE. The junction had 6 bases not matched to a gene; V was cut back by 3 bases and J by 5 bases. The CDR3 loop is CASSAGTSGRGEDTQYF. DNA for the CDR3: TGTGCCAGCAGCGCCGGGACTAGCGGGAGGGGAGAAGATACGCAGTATTTT.

V usage is TRBV20-1 and J usage is TRBJ1-2; no clear D. From germline, CDR1 is DFQATT and CDR2 SNEGSKA (reference sequence). The CDR3 length is 11 residues. Trimming took off 2 bases at V and 10 bases at J, with 11 bases between the two ends. The CDR3 loop reads CSARSGKDYTF. CDR3 DNA sequence: TGCAGTGCTAGATCGGGGAAGGACTACACCTTC.

The chain joins TRBV5-1 to TRBJ2-1, with D perhaps matching TRBD2 (5 bases). V lost 0 bases and J 15 bases, leaving 10 bases between the germline ends. CDR1 and CDR2 from the germline V gene are SGHRS and YFSETQ. The CDR3 sequence is 11 residues long. CDR3 coding DNA: TGCGCCAGCAGCTTGGAGGGAGCCCGGTTCTTC. Protein: CASSLEGARFF.

The genes are TRBV27 and TRBJ1-1, with D hard to call. This CDR3 region has 13 residues. V shed 3 bases and J shed 0 bases, with 5 bases lying between them. CDR1 is MNHEY, CDR2 SMNVEV, per germline (reference sequence). The CDR3: CASSFRVNTEAFF. CDR3 sequence (DNA): TGTGCCAGCAGTTTTCGCGTGAACACTGAAGCTTTCTTT.

The rearrangement uses TRBV14 and TRBJ1-3; D remains ambiguous. This CDR3 is 16 amino acids long. Germline V gives CDR1 SGHDN, CDR2 FVKESK. The V and J ends lost 5 bases and 0 bases respectively, with 14 bases between them. This chain's CDR3 is CASSARLLSSGNTIYF. The DNA of the CDR3 is TGTGCCAGCAGCGCCCGACTACTTAGCTCTGGAAACACCATATATTTT.

J is TRBJ2-3 and V is TRBV19, with D perhaps matching TRBD2 (5 bases). Trimming removed 10 bases from V and 4 bases from J, with 15 bases in between. The CDR3 covers 13 residues. CDR1 and CDR2 from the germline V gene are LNHDA and SQIVND (reference sequence). In DNA, the CDR3 is TGTGCCACCGAAGAGGGTGGGGCAGATACGCAGTATTTT. Its protein product is CATEEGGADTQYF.

V and J are TRBV5-1 and TRBJ1-4; D is perhaps TRBD1 (5 bases). V was shortened by 4 bases and J by 8 bases, with 15 bases between the two germline ends. Per the germline V gene, CDR1 is SGHRS and CDR2 is YFSETQ. This CDR3 has 14 amino acids. CDR3 region: CASSPDTRAEKLFF. The CDR3 DNA reads TGCGCCAGCAGCCCGGATACCAGGGCGGAAAAACTGTTTTTT.

J is TRBJ1-1 and V is TRBV5-1; a possible D gene is TRBD1 (5 bases). This CDR3 spans 13 amino acids. V lost 2 bases to trimming and J lost 4 bases, with 9 bases between them. Germline CDR1 is SGHRS and CDR2 is YFSETQ. This CDR3 reads CASSLDRITEAFF. CDR3 DNA sequence: TGCGCCAGCAGCTTAGACAGAATCACTGAAGCTTTCTTT.

The chain uses TRBV6-5 and TRBJ1-1; perhaps TRBD1 as D (5 bases). V shed 0 bases and J shed 1 base, with 9 bases lying between them. The CDR3 is 15 residues long. The V gene's germline CDR1 is MNHEY and CDR2 SVGAGI. The CDR3 DNA is TGTGCCAGCAGTTACTCGCGGACAAGGAACACTGAAGCTTTCTTT. Translating it yields CASSYSRTRNTEAFF.

Concerning this clone: One end of the junction is discordant with germline, which a read error may explain. The rearrangement links TRBV19 to TRBJ2-1; 7 bases are a match to TRBD1. The CDR3 is made up of 14 amino acids. Germline V gene lookup returns CDR1 LNHDA and CDR2 SQIVND (reference sequence). DNA of the CDR3: TGTGCCAGTAGTTTAGACAGGGTGAGAAATGAGCAGTTCTTC. Its protein is CASSLDRVRNEQFF.

J is TRBJ2-7 and V is TRBV11-1; 11 bases line up with TRBD2. The CDR3 has 15 residues. The V and J ends lost 0 bases and 3 bases, in that order; junction bases with no gene match: 1. Germline lookup yields CDR1 SGHAT and CDR2 FQDESV (reference sequence). CDR3 bases: TGTGCCAGCAGCTTAGCGCTAGCGGGAGGCTACGAGCAGTACTTC. Protein: CASSLALAGGYEQYF.

The chain carries TRBV7-3 and TRBJ2-2, with 8 nucleotides matching TRBD1. After removal of 5 bases from V and 6 bases from J, the junction contained 5 bases not matched to a gene. The germline gives CDR1 SGHTA, CDR2 FQGTGA. This CDR3 region has 14 residues. The CDR3 spells CASSPQGAAGELFF. The CDR3 region has the DNA TGTGCCAGCAGCCCGCAGGGGGCGGCCGGGGAGCTGTTTTTT. Full variable domain (rest looked up from reference TRBV7-3 and TRBJ2-2): GAGVSQTPSNKVTEKGKYVELRCDPISGHTALYWYRQSLGQGPEFLIYFQGTGAADDSGLPNDRFFAVRPEGSVSTLKIQRTERGDSAVYLCASSPQGAAGELFFGEGSRLTVL.

This chain connects TRBV20-1 to TRBJ1-6; 10 bases are shared with TRBD1. The trim removed 3 bases at V and 5 bases at J, leaving 10 bases unmatched. The CDR3 covers 17 residues. Germline values: CDR1 DFQATT, CDR2 SNEGSKA (reference sequence). This CDR3 is CSASSRGQGVHNSPLHF. The CDR3 coding sequence is TGCAGTGCTAGTAGCCGTGGACAGGGGGTGCATAATTCACCCCTCCACTTT.

The chain has TRBV7-3 and TRBJ2-2; 7 bases are shared with TRBD2. CDR3 length equals 15 residues. Germline V lookup: CDR1 SGHTA, CDR2 FQGTGA. With V trimmed by 6 bases and J by 3 bases, 7 bases remained unmatched. The CDR3 is CASRSGTTYTGELFF. The CDR3 DNA sequence: TGTGCCAGCAGGTCCGGGACTACCTACACCGGGGAGCTGTTTTTT. Complete variable domain (other parts from reference TRBV7-3 and TRBJ2-2): GAGVSQTPSNKVTEKGKYVELRCDPISGHTALYWYRQSLGQGPEFLIYFQGTGAADDSGLPNDRFFAVRPEGSVSTLKIQRTERGDSAVYLCASRSGTTYTGELFFGEGSRLTVL.

V is TRBV15 and J is TRBJ1-1; maybe TRBD1 (5 bases). Germline CDR1 is LNHNV and CDR2 is YYDKDF (reference sequence). The V end lost 0 bases, the J end lost 7 bases, and 9 bases lay between the germline ends. CDR3 length equals 13 residues. The CDR3 coding sequence is TGTGCCACCAGCAGAGATGGAAGGGGTGAAGCTTTCTTT. This gives the protein CATSRDGRGEAFF. Supplemented by reference TRBV15 and TRBJ1-1, the full variable domain reads DAMVIQNPRYQVTQFGKPVTLSCSQTLNHNVMYWYQQKSSQAPKLLFHYYDKDFNNEADTPDNFQSRRPNTSFCFLDIRSPGLGDTAMYLCATSRDGRGEAFFGQGTRLTVV.

The rearrangement uses TRBV11-2 and TRBJ2-3, with a tentative D call TRBD1 (6 bases). Deletions cut 4 bases from V and 0 bases from J, with 20 bases between. The CDR3 totals 18 residues. The germline CDR1 and CDR2 sequences are SGHAT and FQNNGV. CDR3 amino acids: CASSSVRGPPTSTDTQYF. In nucleotides, the CDR3 is TGTGCCAGCAGCTCCGTCAGGGGTCCCCCCACTAGCACAGATACGCAGTATTTT.

This chain uses TRBV5-6 with TRBJ1-2; 12 bases match TRBD1. The CDR3 consists of 19 residues. The ends lost 5 bases at V and 2 bases at J; junction bases unmatched: 16. CDR1 is SGHDT, CDR2 YYEEEE, per germline. The CDR3 DNA reads TGTGCCAGCAGTCGCCGGATAGGGACAGGGGGCGGATCGAACTATGGCTACACCTTC. This sequence encodes CASSRRIGTGGGSNYGYTF.

Here the CDR3 DNA reads TGTGCCACCAGTGATTTGACTAGCGGGTTTCAAGAGACCCAGTACTTC. This sequence encodes CATSDLTSGFQETQYF. The chain has TRBV24-1 and TRBJ2-5; 9 bases map to TRBD2. The CDR3 spans 16 residues. Trimming cost V 0 bases and J 2 bases; bases outside gene matches: 3. Germline V gene sequence: CDR1 KGHDR, CDR2 SFDVKD.

V is TRBV5-1 and J is TRBJ2-3, with 7 bases lining up with TRBD1. With V trimmed by 0 bases and J by 6 bases, 4 bases remained unmatched. There are 14 residues in the CDR3. Germline-derived CDR1 and CDR2 are SGHRS and YFSETQ. CDR3 loop: CASSLEGASDTQYF. In DNA, the CDR3 is TGCGCCAGCAGCTTGGAGGGGGCATCGGATACGCAGTATTTT.

The genes are TRBV27 and TRBJ2-5; TRBD2 aligns across 12 bases. This CDR3 has 15 residues. V lost 3 bases, J lost 7 bases, and 6 bases stayed unmatched. Germline CDR1 and CDR2: MNHEY and SMNVEV (reference sequence). Here the CDR3 DNA reads TGTGCCAGCAGTTTTTCTAGCGGGGGGGCCTGGACCCAGTACTTC. Protein sequence: CASSFSSGGAWTQYF.

This clone was seen only a few times. The J gene is TRBJ2-7, the V gene TRBV2; D is unresolved. The V gene lost 5 bases and the J gene lost 6 bases, with 8 bases spanning the gap. Germline V lookup: CDR1 SNHLY, CDR2 FYNNEI. The CDR3 covers 11 residues. CDR3 residues: CASSWSLEQYF. The CDR3 DNA reads as TGTGCCAGCAGTTGGAGCCTCGAGCAGTACTTC.

The rearrangement links TRBV19 to TRBJ1-4; tentative D call: TRBD1 (6 bases). CDR1 is LNHDA and CDR2 is SQIVND in the germline V gene (reference sequence). The CDR3 contains 17 residues. Trimming stripped 2 bases from V and 0 bases from J, with 13 bases between. The CDR3 coding sequence is TGTGCCAGTAGTATACGGACAGCCACCGCAACTAATGAAAAACTGTTTTTT. Translation: CASSIRTATATNEKLFF. Based on the CDR3 plus reference TRBV19 and TRBJ1-4, the full variable domain is DGGITQSPKYLFRKEGQNVTLSCEQNLNHDAMYWYRQDPGQGLRLIYYSQIVNDFQKGDIAEGYSVSREKKESFPLTVTSAQKNPTAFYLCASSIRTATATNEKLFFGSGTQLSVL.

The chain carries TRBV6-5 and TRBJ1-1; tentatively, D is TRBD1 (5 bases). The CDR3 is 14 amino acids. Trimming took off 6 bases at V and 0 bases at J, with 11 bases between the two ends. Germline V gives CDR1 MNHEY, CDR2 SVGAGI. The CDR3 spells CASSKGLLNTEAFF. The CDR3, as DNA: TGTGCCAGCAGCAAGGGACTCTTGAACACTGAAGCTTTCTTT.

There are a few counts of this clone. This chain connects TRBV19 to TRBJ1-3; D gene ambiguous. Per the germline V gene, CDR1 is LNHDA and CDR2 is SQIVND (reference sequence). V lost 3 bases, J lost 0 bases, and 27 bases lay in between. CDR3 size: 21 residues. The CDR3 sequence: CASSISRPSLSAASSGNTIYF. CDR3 in DNA: TGTGCCAGTAGTATTTCGAGGCCCAGTTTGAGCGCGGCCAGCTCTGGAAACACCATATATTTT.

This clone was detected only a few times. The identical CDR3 is also encoded by other nucleotide sequences in the sample. This chain connects TRBV5-1 to TRBJ1-2, with D perhaps TRBD1 (5 bases). Germline CDR1 SGHRS, CDR2 YFSETQ. Trimming shortened V by 0 bases and J by 6 bases, and 9 bases separated the two germline ends. The CDR3 consists of 13 residues. The CDR3 spells CASSLAGTDGYTF. The CDR3 region has the DNA TGCGCCAGCAGCTTGGCTGGGACTGATGGCTACACCTTC.